This entry is about one TCR beta chain. Its cognate antigen is unknown. The CDR3 extends over 15 amino acids. The ends were cut back, 4 bases at V and 11 bases at J, with 18 bases in the middle. Germline assignment: CDR1 PRHDT and CDR2 FYEKMQ (reference sequence). Libraries were prepared by immunoSEQ multiplex PCR; TCRdb keeps only in-frame clonotypes and omits some of them. The repertoire consists of 13,000 to 15,000 clones, with around 97% occurring once and the leading ten covering approximately 4%. These data originate in a study of T cell clonotyping in hematopoietic cell transplantation. Broader study findings: Pathologically expanded recipient clonotypes increased progressively from day 30 to day 180 as diversity fell.

This clonotype was obtained from a female patient aged 45-60 years who had an allogeneic stem cell transplant from an unrelated donor, so T cells may come from the graft donor. Some clones in this sample may be carry-over from other donors' samples. V gene TRBV13 combines with J gene TRBJ1-6, with D possibly matching TRBD1 (5 bases). The sample consisted of peripheral blood mononuclear cells, taken 30 days after allogeneic stem cell transplant. The chain's CDR3 is CASSSKPDSGTPLHF. CDR3 bases: TGTGCCAGCAGCTCAAAGCCCGACAGTGGCACACCCCTCCACTTT.